A selection of T cell receptor beta chains follows, all from one sample in a study of beta chain features in type 1 diabetes. This table comes from immunoSEQ multiplex PCR, and its TCRdb copy is limited to in-frame clones, with some not included. The data show hundreds of thousands of clones, 15% seen once. Material for sequencing was naive CD4+ T cells from blood. The source of these receptors is a young man in good health. Both conserved end residues are part of each CDR3. A D gene is named only where the DNA matches it firmly. A clone size is listed for some rows: how often the clone was seen (once, few, many), or a class if it is expanded.

J gene: TRBJ1-1
V gene: TRBV19
clone size: few
D gene: -
CDR3 protein: CASSIVNTEAFF
CDR3 DNA: TGTGCCAGTAGTATCGTGAACACTGAAGCTTTCTTT

J gene: TRBJ2-1
V gene: TRBV15
clone size: -
D gene: -
CDR3 protein: CATSRVGFGGNNEQFF
CDR3 DNA: TGTGCCACCAGCAGAGTTGGGTTTGGGGGTAACAATGAGCAGTTCTTC

J gene: TRBJ2-1
V gene: TRBV5-8
clone size: few
D gene: -
CDR3 protein: CASSLGHVAVNEQFF
CDR3 DNA: TGTGCCAGCAGCTTGGGACACGTAGCGGTCAATGAGCAGTTCTTC

J gene: TRBJ2-7
V gene: TRBV7-8
clone size: few
D gene: -
CDR3 protein: CASSPPGHTTSYEQYF
CDR3 DNA: TGTGCCAGCAGCCCGCCTGGACATACCACCTCCTACGAGCAGTACTTC

J gene: TRBJ1-2
V gene: TRBV6-5
clone size: few
D gene: -
CDR3 protein: CASSYSEWPSYGYTF
CDR3 DNA: TGTGCCAGCAGTTACTCGGAATGGCCATCCTATGGCTACACCTTC

J gene: TRBJ2-7
V gene: TRBV29-1
clone size: -
D gene: TRBD1
CDR3 protein: CSVRQGVYEQYF
CDR3 DNA: TGCAGCGTCAGACAGGGGGTTTACGAGCAGTACTTC

J gene: TRBJ2-2
V gene: TRBV5-1
clone size: -
D gene: TRBD2
CDR3 protein: CASSLGLAGTTGELFF
CDR3 DNA: TGCGCCAGCAGCTTGGGGCTAGCGGGGACCACCGGGGAGCTGTTTTTT

J gene: TRBJ2-1
V gene: TRBV30
clone size: few
D gene: TRBD1
CDR3 protein: CAWARDRGALGGQFF
CDR3 DNA: TGTGCCTGGGCCCGGGACAGGGGGGCCCTAGGGGGGCAGTTCTTC

J gene: TRBJ2-5
V gene: TRBV19
clone size: once
D gene: -
CDR3 protein: CASSGVRAQETQYF
CDR3 DNA: TGTGCCAGTAGTGGGGTCAGGGCTCAAGAGACCCAGTACTTC

J gene: TRBJ1-5
V gene: TRBV5-4
clone size: few
D gene: -
CDR3 protein: CASSRGDQPQHF
CDR3 DNA: TGTGCCAGCAGCCGGGGGGATCAGCCCCAGCATTTT

J gene: TRBJ1-2
V gene: TRBV27
clone size: -
D gene: -
CDR3 protein: CASSKPGLPAQGYTF
CDR3 DNA: TGTGCCAGCAGTAAGCCGGGCCTCCCGGCCCAGGGCTACACCTTC

J gene: TRBJ2-1
V gene: TRBV20-1
clone size: -
D gene: -
CDR3 protein: CSASRAGEQFF
CDR3 DNA: TGCAGTGCTAGCAGGGCTGGGGAGCAGTTCTTC

J gene: TRBJ1-5
V gene: TRBV28
clone size: few
D gene: -
CDR3 protein: CASSLPGSNQPQHF
CDR3 DNA: TGTGCCAGCAGTTTACCAGGATCCAATCAGCCCCAGCATTTT

J gene: TRBJ2-7
V gene: TRBV10-3
clone size: -
D gene: TRBD1
CDR3 protein: CAITWDRGQYEQYF
CDR3 DNA: TGTGCCATCACCTGGGACAGGGGGCAATACGAGCAGTACTTC

J gene: TRBJ1-2
V gene: TRBV19
clone size: few
D gene: TRBD1
CDR3 protein: CASSARDSANYGYTF
CDR3 DNA: TGTGCCAGTAGTGCACGGGACAGCGCTAACTATGGCTACACCTTC

J gene: TRBJ1-1
V gene: TRBV9
clone size: -
D gene: -
CDR3 protein: CASSVAEGRVAEAFF
CDR3 DNA: TGTGCCAGCAGCGTAGCTGAGGGCAGGGTGGCTGAAGCTTTCTTT

J gene: TRBJ2-6
V gene: TRBV4-2
clone size: -
D gene: -
CDR3 protein: CASSQAPPRQLSGANVLTF
CDR3 DNA: TGTGCCAGCAGCCAAGCCCCACCCCGGCAGCTAAGTGGGGCCAACGTCCTGACTTTC

J gene: TRBJ2-5
V gene: TRBV6-6
clone size: -
D gene: TRBD1
CDR3 protein: CASSHQRTGNQETQYF
CDR3 DNA: TGTGCCAGCAGCCACCAGAGGACAGGGAACCAAGAGACCCAGTACTTC

J gene: TRBJ2-2
V gene: TRBV4-1
clone size: few
D gene: TRBD2
CDR3 protein: CASSRLADRNAGELFF
CDR3 DNA: TGCGCCAGCAGCCGACTAGCGGACAGAAATGCCGGGGAGCTGTTTTTT

J gene: TRBJ2-7
V gene: TRBV10-3
clone size: few
D gene: -
CDR3 protein: CAITPGQSEQYF
CDR3 DNA: TGTGCCATCACCCCAGGACAGTCGGAGCAGTACTTC

J gene: TRBJ2-5
V gene: TRBV27
clone size: -
D gene: -
CDR3 protein: CASSLSRRGGRRETQYF
CDR3 DNA: TGTGCCAGCAGTTTATCCCGGAGGGGGGGGCGGAGAGAGACCCAGTACTTC

J gene: TRBJ1-1
V gene: TRBV19
clone size: -
D gene: -
CDR3 protein: CASSIMVGRIPEAFF
CDR3 DNA: TGTGCCAGTAGTATTATGGTGGGAAGGATTCCTGAAGCTTTCTTT

J gene: TRBJ1-1
V gene: TRBV5-1
clone size: -
D gene: -
CDR3 protein: CASSLSAGQTEAFF
CDR3 DNA: TGCGCCAGCAGCTTGTCGGCAGGGCAGACTGAAGCTTTCTTT

J gene: TRBJ2-7
V gene: TRBV7-8
clone size: -
D gene: TRBD1
CDR3 protein: CASSGQGIGTYEQYF
CDR3 DNA: TGTGCCAGCAGCGGACAGGGTATTGGGACCTACGAGCAGTACTTC

J gene: TRBJ2-3
V gene: TRBV4-1
clone size: -
D gene: -
CDR3 protein: CASSQPVVSTDTQYF
CDR3 DNA: TGCGCCAGCAGCCAACCTGTCGTTAGCACAGATACGCAGTATTTT

J gene: TRBJ1-1
V gene: TRBV27
clone size: -
D gene: TRBD1
CDR3 protein: CASPGGPMNTEAFF
CDR3 DNA: TGTGCCAGTCCAGGGGGCCCGATGAACACTGAAGCTTTCTTT

J gene: TRBJ2-5
V gene: TRBV27
clone size: -
D gene: -
CDR3 protein: CASNPQGGTQYF
CDR3 DNA: TGTGCCAGCAATCCGCAGGGAGGGACCCAGTACTTC

J gene: TRBJ1-5
V gene: TRBV6-5
clone size: -
D gene: -
CDR3 protein: CASRDSSNQPQHF
CDR3 DNA: TGTGCCAGCAGGGACAGTAGCAATCAGCCCCAGCATTTT

J gene: TRBJ1-5
V gene: TRBV27
clone size: -
D gene: TRBD1
CDR3 protein: CASSYKAGGDSNQPQHF
CDR3 DNA: TGTGCCAGCAGTTATAAGGCAGGGGGGGATAGCAATCAGCCCCAGCATTTT

J gene: TRBJ2-2
V gene: TRBV7-2
clone size: -
D gene: TRBD1
CDR3 protein: CASSRDSNTGELFF
CDR3 DNA: TGTGCCAGCAGTCGGGACAGTAACACCGGGGAGCTGTTTTTT

J gene: TRBJ1-2
V gene: TRBV28
clone size: -
D gene: -
CDR3 protein: CASSLGKNYGYTF
CDR3 DNA: TGTGCCAGCAGTTTAGGGAAGAACTATGGCTACACCTTC

J gene: TRBJ1-2
V gene: TRBV28
clone size: -
D gene: TRBD1
CDR3 protein: CASSPHEGGQDYYGYTF
CDR3 DNA: TGTGCCAGCAGTCCCCATGAGGGCGGACAGGACTACTATGGCTACACCTTC

J gene: TRBJ2-7
V gene: TRBV10-3
clone size: -
D gene: -
CDR3 protein: CAISESKLGRSAYEQYF
CDR3 DNA: TGTGCCATCAGTGAGTCGAAATTGGGTCGATCGGCCTACGAGCAGTACTTC

J gene: TRBJ1-2
V gene: TRBV20-1
clone size: few
D gene: -
CDR3 protein: CSVMGYGYTF
CDR3 DNA: TGCAGTGTTATGGGGTATGGCTACACCTTC

J gene: TRBJ2-3
V gene: TRBV5-1
clone size: -
D gene: TRBD2
CDR3 protein: CASSKTGGLTDTQYF
CDR3 DNA: TGCGCCAGCAGTAAAACGGGAGGTCTCACAGATACGCAGTATTTT

J gene: TRBJ2-2
V gene: TRBV7-2
clone size: few
D gene: -
CDR3 protein: CASSSSNQAGELFF
CDR3 DNA: TGTGCCAGCAGCTCCTCTAATCAGGCCGGGGAGCTGTTTTTT

J gene: TRBJ2-5
V gene: TRBV11-2
clone size: few
D gene: TRBD1
CDR3 protein: CASRFPGQGETQYF
CDR3 DNA: TGTGCCAGCAGGTTTCCGGGACAGGGGGAGACCCAGTACTTC

J gene: TRBJ1-1
V gene: TRBV18
clone size: few
D gene: -
CDR3 protein: CASSPGRANTEAFF
CDR3 DNA: TGTGCCAGCTCACCAGGCAGGGCGAACACTGAAGCTTTCTTT

J gene: TRBJ1-1
V gene: TRBV18
clone size: -
D gene: -
CDR3 protein: CASSQDGMNTEAFF
CDR3 DNA: TGTGCCAGCTCACAGGACGGTATGAACACTGAAGCTTTCTTT

J gene: TRBJ1-1
V gene: TRBV5-4
clone size: -
D gene: TRBD1
CDR3 protein: CASSWDRGDTEAFF
CDR3 DNA: TGTGCCAGCAGCTGGGACAGGGGTGACACTGAAGCTTTCTTT

J gene: TRBJ1-2
V gene: TRBV4-1
clone size: few
D gene: TRBD1
CDR3 protein: CASSPGQAQSVNYGYTF
CDR3 DNA: TGCGCCAGCAGCCCCGGACAGGCCCAATCTGTGAACTATGGCTACACCTTC